Listed here are 20 T cell receptor beta chains from one sample, sequenced in a study of T cells after yellow fever vaccination. TCRdb independently ran MiXCR on the 5' RACE reads; one entry per CDR3 protein. The repertoire holds about 430,000 distinct CDR3 sequences, with under 20% as singletons. The specimen was PBMCs, collected before the yellow fever booster vaccination. Receptors were obtained from a man younger than 35 who received the YFV17D yellow fever vaccine.

The J gene is TRBJ1-1, the V gene TRBV12-3 or TRBV12-4; no clear D gene. The CDR3 is made up of 12 amino acids. V was clipped by 6 bases and J by 9 bases, with 14 bases between them. CDR3 sequence reads: CASRSAAAQAFF. In DNA form, the CDR3 reads TGTGCCAGCAGGTCAGCGGCCGCCCAAGCTTTCTTT.

This clonotype turned up a few times. The chain employs TRBV28 and TRBJ1-4; perhaps TRBD1 as D (5 bases). In germline, CDR1 is MDHEN, CDR2 SYDVKM. The CDR3 contains 14 residues. With 7 bases removed from V and 4 bases from J, the gap between germline ends came to 13 bases. In nucleotides, the CDR3 is TGTGCCAGCACCCTGGACAAACTTAATGAAAAACTGTTTTTT. Translated, it gives CASTLDKLNEKLFF.

In its sample, this clonotype was seen a few times. The chain is built from TRBV6-2 or TRBV6-3 and TRBJ1-3; D is unclear. The CDR3 loop spans 16 amino acids. Germline CDR1 and CDR2: MNHEY and SVGEGT. The V end was cut by 2 bases, the J end by 2 bases, with 13 bases between. As DNA, the CDR3 is TGTGCCAGCAGTTACCCTCTGCGGAGACCTGGAAACACCATATATTTT. It translates to CASSYPLRRPGNTIYF.

The chain uses TRBV4-3 and TRBJ1-2; D possibly corresponds to TRBD1 (5 bases). The CDR3 has 16 amino acids. The V end lost 4 bases, the J end lost 8 bases, and 23 bases lay between the germline ends. Germline CDR1 is LGHNA and CDR2 is YSLEER. CDR3 sequence (DNA): TGCGCCAGCAGCCTTACGGGGAGCGGGGGGAAGGACGGCTACACCTTC. It specifies CASSLTGSGGKDGYTF.

The chain couples TRBV15 to TRBJ2-7, with a tentative D call TRBD2 (6 bases). Per germline, CDR1 LNHNV and CDR2 YYDKDF (reference sequence). V lost 0 bases to trimming and J lost 2 bases, with 11 bases between them. The CDR3 extends over 15 amino acids. CDR3 residues: CATSREYGGAYEQYF. The CDR3 coding sequence is TGTGCCACCAGCAGAGAGTACGGCGGGGCCTACGAGCAGTACTTC.

The gene calls are TRBV5-6 and TRBJ2-1; the D is unclear. This CDR3 has 13 residues. Germline V gives CDR1 SGHDT, CDR2 YYEEEE. V shed 6 bases and J shed 0 bases, with 7 bases lying between them. DNA for the CDR3: TGTGCCAGCAACTCGGTCTCCTACAATGAGCAGTTCTTC. Residues: CASNSVSYNEQFF.

This chain joins TRBV7-3 and TRBJ2-7, with D uncertain. V lost 5 bases and J lost 0, with 8 bases in between. The CDR3 loop spans 13 amino acids. Germline V gene data show CDR1 as SGHTA and CDR2 as FQGTGA. The CDR3 region is CASSTSPSYEQYF. CDR3 nucleotides: TGTGCCAGCAGCACCTCTCCCTCCTACGAGCAGTACTTC.

This clonotype came up once. This chain joins TRBV6-5 and TRBJ1-1; D is undetermined. The CDR3 contains 10 residues. V was cut by 10 bases and J by 3 bases, with 6 bases left in between. Germline V gives CDR1 MNHEY, CDR2 SVGAGI. In DNA, the CDR3 is TGTGCCACCCAGTACACTGAAGCTTTCTTT. Translating it yields CATQYTEAFF.

There are many counts of this clonotype. The rearrangement uses TRBV7-2 and TRBJ2-2; possibly TRBD2 for D (6 bases). The germline CDR1 and CDR2 sequences are SGHTA and FQGNSA. This CDR3 comprises 18 residues. Trimming removed 0 bases from V and 3 bases from J, with 17 bases in between. The CDR3 protein is CASSLAASAGRHTGELFF. The CDR3 DNA reads as TGTGCCAGCAGCTTAGCGGCTAGCGCCGGGCGGCACACCGGGGAGCTGTTTTTT.

The table lists this clonotype with a count of one. CDR3: CASRLGTGGGYTF. The CDR3 coding sequence is TGTGCAAGTCGCCTTGGGACAGGGGGCGGCTACACCTTC. The chain joins TRBV12-2 to TRBJ1-2; the table names TRBD1, a call not compared with the DNA. TRBV12-2 is listed as a pseudogene. The CDR3 is 13 amino acids.

This clonotype turned up a few times. The V and J genes are TRBV12-3 or TRBV12-4 and TRBJ1-1; D is uncertain. V lost 2 bases to trimming and J lost 8 bases, with 15 bases between them. The CDR3 contains 14 residues. CDR3 region: CASSLRSIQGEAFF. As DNA, the CDR3 is TGTGCCAGCAGTTTAAGGAGCATCCAAGGAGAAGCTTTCTTT.

This chain links TRBV20-1 with TRBJ2-2; D call uncertain. Trimming cost V 6 bases and J 0 bases, with 14 bases left between them. From germline, CDR1 is DFQATT and CDR2 SNEGSKA (reference sequence). The CDR3 totals 15 residues. CDR3 residues: CSAPLANANTGELFF. CDR3 in DNA: TGCAGTGCCCCCCTCGCGAACGCGAACACCGGGGAGCTGTTTTTT.

This clonotype was counted between two and nine times. The chain employs TRBV7-9 and TRBJ2-7; 9 positions agree with TRBD1. V was clipped by 7 bases and J by 2 bases; unmatched bases: 6. The CDR3 extends over 14 amino acids. Germline values: CDR1 SEHNR, CDR2 FQNEAQ (reference sequence). CDR3 DNA: TGTGCCAGCACCGGGGACAGGGAGGCCTACGAGCAGTACGTC. Translated, it gives CASTGDREAYEQYV.

This chain joins TRBV10-3 and TRBJ2-1; 7 nucleotides line up with TRBD2. The CDR3 spans 16 residues. The J segment lost 0 bases and the V segment lost 2 bases, leaving 4 bases of the junction unmatched. Germline V CDR1 and CDR2: ENHRY, SYGVKD. The CDR3 spells CAISEAAGRSYNEQFF. As DNA, the CDR3 is TGTGCCATCAGTGAGGCAGCGGGGCGCTCCTACAATGAGCAGTTCTTC.

This clonotype was detected ten times or more. The chain combines TRBV14 with TRBJ2-1; D gene unclear. The CDR3 has 11 amino acids. The germline V gene encodes CDR1 SGHDN and CDR2 FVKESK. V lost 6 bases and J 9 bases, leaving 9 bases between the germline ends. CDR3 nucleotide sequence: TGTGCCAGCAGGAGGACGGGTGAGCAGTTCTTC. This translates into CASRRTGEQFF. The whole variable domain, filled in from reference TRBV14 and TRBJ2-1, reads EAGVTQFPSHSVIEKGQTVTLRCDPISGHDNLYWYRRVMGKEIKFLLHFVKESKQDESGMPNNRFLAERTGGTYSTLKVQPAELEDSGVYFCASRRTGEQFFGPGTRLTVL.

The sample holds a few counts of this clonotype. The chain links TRBV19 to TRBJ1-1; TRBD1 matches at 8 bases. V was clipped by 3 bases and J by 8 bases; unmatched bases: 8. Germline-derived CDR1 and CDR2 are LNHDA and SQIVND (reference sequence). The CDR3 contains 14 residues. CDR3 protein: CASSMRTGSSEAFF. Here the CDR3 DNA reads TGTGCCAGTAGTATGCGGACAGGGTCTTCCGAAGCTTTCTTT.

This clonotype was seen only a few times. The gene calls are TRBV20-1 and TRBJ2-1; possible D gene TRBD2, 7 bases. The CDR3 has 12 residues. Trimming took off 4 bases at V and 8 bases at J, with 12 bases between the two ends. Germline-derived CDR1 and CDR2 are DFQATT and SNEGSKA (reference sequence). CDR3 region: CSAKRGGDEQFF. The CDR3 DNA follows: TGCAGTGCTAAGAGGGGGGGCGATGAGCAGTTCTTC.

The chain recombines TRBV2 with TRBJ2-7; tentatively, D is TRBD2 (5 bases). Trimming took off 3 bases at V and 3 bases at J, with 21 bases between the two ends. This CDR3 has 17 amino acids. Germline V lookup: CDR1 SNHLY, CDR2 FYNNEI. In DNA, the CDR3 is TGTGCCAGCAGTGACGAGTTGAGGGAAGGATTGTTCTACGAGCAGTACGTC. It yields the protein CASSDELREGLFYEQYV.

This clonotype was seen at least ten times. The V call is TRBV20-1, the J call TRBJ2-7; D is possibly TRBD1 (5 bases). V shed 0 bases and J shed 5 bases, with 11 bases lying between them. Germline lookup yields CDR1 DFQATT and CDR2 SNEGSKA (reference sequence). CDR3 size: 13 residues. CDR3 sequence (DNA): TGCAGTGCTAGAGATACCAGGGATAACGAGCAGTACTTC. Its protein is CSARDTRDNEQYF.

This clonotype showed up just a few times. The V call is TRBV12-3 or TRBV12-4, the J call TRBJ1-5; 10 bases are shared with TRBD1. The CDR3 runs 18 residues. V lost 8 bases, J lost 7 bases, and 20 bases stayed unmatched. The CDR3 here is CASGAGTGVPYGGQPQHF. The CDR3 DNA reads as TGTGCCAGCGGAGCCGGGACAGGGGTACCCTATGGAGGCCAGCCCCAGCATTTT.